These 19 T cell receptor beta chains were all obtained from the same sample, sequenced in a study of T and B cells in COVID-19 patients. From blood, about 220-500 ng of genomic DNA served as TRB template. Multiplex PCR with BIOMED2 TRB-A/B primer pools amplified TRB rearrangements. Using its own MiXCR run on the multiplex PCR reads, TCRdb lists one record per CDR3 protein. Altogether about 12,000 distinct CDR3 sequences are present, approximately 31% being singletons, with the ten largest covering less than 35%. The sequenced material came from blood. These receptors were taken from a human donor who had recovered from COVID-19.

This clonotype was found a few times. V and J are TRBV6-2 or TRBV6-3 and TRBJ2-7; TRBD1 matches at 8 bases. The germline gives CDR1 MNHEY, CDR2 SVGEGT. CDR3 length: 17 residues. V lost 0 bases, J lost 0 bases, and 7 bases stayed unmatched. DNA for the CDR3: TGTGCCAGCAGTTACTCCCTTTGGACAGGGTCCTCCTACGAGCAGTACTTC. Translated, it gives CASSYSLWTGSSYEQYF.

To note about this clonotype: This could be a read error, since a much larger clone is one nucleotide away. The final CDR3 position lacks the conserved phenylalanine or tryptophan, pointing to a likely read error. V and J are TRBV6-5 and TRBJ2-1; D not certain. V lost 7 bases and J lost 5, with 12 bases in between. Germline lookup yields CDR1 MNHEY and CDR2 SVGAGI. The CDR3 is 13 residues long. In nucleotides, the CDR3 is TGTGCCAGCACCGGCGAGGCTAACAATGAGCAGTTCTAC. It is translated as CASTGEANNEQFY.

This clonotype came up many times. This sequence joins TRBV18 and TRBJ1-1; D remains ambiguous. Germline CDR1 is KGHSH and CDR2 is LQKENI. The CDR3 is made up of 11 amino acids. V dropped 3 bases and J dropped 2 bases, with 1 base sitting between them. The CDR3 DNA reads as TGTGCCAGCTCACCTAACACTGAAGCTTTCTTT. This gives the protein CASSPNTEAFF. The complete variable domain, with remaining parts taken from reference TRBV18 and TRBJ1-1, reads NAGVMQNPRHLVRRRGQEARLRCSPMKGHSHVYWYRQLPEEGLKFMVYLQKENIIDESGMPKERFSAEFPKEGPSILRIQQVVRGDSAAYFCASSPNTEAFFGQGTRLTVV.

This clonotype was seen ten or more times. The V call is TRBV27, the J call TRBJ2-5; D not resolved. The CDR3 sequence is 13 residues long. Trimming removed 6 bases from V and 5 bases from J, with 13 bases in between. CDR1 is MNHEY, CDR2 SMNVEV, per germline (reference sequence). The CDR3 DNA reads as TGTGCCAGCAGCACCTTGACCAGGGAGACCCAGTACTTC. Encoded protein: CASSTLTRETQYF.

The rearrangement uses TRBV5-1 and TRBJ2-2; tentative D call: TRBD1 (6 bases). The CDR3 runs to 16 residues. Trimming pared 2 bases from V and 4 bases from J, leaving 15 bases between. Per germline, CDR1 SGHRS and CDR2 YFSETQ. The CDR3 coding sequence is TGCGCCAGCAGCTTCACAGGGTACGGCAGCACCGGGGAGCTGTTTTTT. Its translation is CASSFTGYGSTGELFF.

V usage is TRBV20-1 and J usage is TRBJ2-7; D is perhaps TRBD2 (6 bases). The CDR3 is 13 residues long. Trimming took off 5 bases at V and 2 bases at J, with 13 bases between the two ends. In germline, CDR1 is DFQATT, CDR2 SNEGSKA (reference sequence). The CDR3: CSAGTVFPYEQYF. In nucleotides, the CDR3 is TGCAGTGCTGGGACTGTTTTCCCCTACGAGCAGTACTTC.

This clonotype is judged medium-sized. The chain combines TRBV18 with TRBJ2-2; unclear D gene. The V end was cut by 1 base, the J end by 6 bases, with 6 bases between. The V gene's germline CDR1 is KGHSH and CDR2 LQKENI. The CDR3 extends over 13 amino acids. DNA of the CDR3: TGTGCCAGCTCACCACGGGATTCCGGGGAGCTGTTTTTT. Protein sequence: CASSPRDSGELFF.

Sample share makes this clonotype medium-sized. The V and J genes are TRBV18 and TRBJ1-4; TRBD1 agrees at 10 bases. Germline V gives CDR1 KGHSH, CDR2 LQKENI. V lost 0 bases to trimming and J lost 8 bases; unmatched junction nucleotides: 6. The CDR3 has 16 residues. CDR3 DNA: TGTGCCAGCTCACCACCGACGGGACAGGGGCCCGAAAAACTGTTTTTT. Translation: CASSPPTGQGPEKLFF.

This chain connects TRBV19 to TRBJ2-2; 9 nucleotides align to TRBD2. The junction had 12 bases not matched to a gene; V was cut back by 11 bases and J by 5 bases. The CDR3 has 15 amino acids. Germline V lookup: CDR1 LNHDA, CDR2 SQIVND (reference sequence). CDR3 DNA: TGTGCCTCAGGGGGGGGACTAGCTGGGACCGGGGAGCTGTTTTTT. Protein sequence: CASGGGLAGTGELFF.

This clonotype was detected only a few times. This chain uses TRBV24-1 with TRBJ1-4; D is perhaps TRBD1 (5 bases). Germline loops: CDR1 KGHDR, CDR2 SFDVKD. The V gene lost 8 bases and the J gene lost 4 bases, with 16 bases spanning the gap. The CDR3 runs 15 residues. CDR3 residues: CATKGGGRFNEKLFF. The CDR3 DNA reads TGTGCCACCAAGGGCGGGGGGAGGTTTAATGAAAAACTGTTTTTT.

The sample holds a few counts of this clonotype. The chain joins TRBV10-3 to TRBJ2-2, with D perhaps matching TRBD1 (6 bases). The V and J ends lost 2 bases and 2 bases respectively, with 12 bases between them. The CDR3 covers 16 residues. Per germline, CDR1 ENHRY and CDR2 SYGVKD. The CDR3 protein is CAISEAGTHNTGELFF. The CDR3 coding sequence is TGTGCCATCAGTGAGGCCGGGACACATAACACCGGGGAGCTGTTTTTT.

The CDR3, as DNA: TGTGCCAGCAGTGCCGCCCGCGGGACACCATTCCAGAGCTCCTACGAGCAGTACTTC. Translating it yields CASSAARGTPFQSSYEQYF. The chain couples TRBV28 to TRBJ2-7; D possibly matches TRBD1 or TRBD2 (6 bases each). CDR3 length: 19 residues. Germline V gives CDR1 MDHEN, CDR2 SYDVKM. V was clipped by 5 bases and J by 0 bases, with 26 bases between them.

In regard to this clonotype: This could be a read error, since a much larger clone is one nucleotide away. The V gene is TRBV27, the J gene TRBJ2-2, with D possibly TRBD2 on 5 matching bases. Germline CDR1 and CDR2: MNHEY and SMNVEV (reference sequence). V dropped 5 bases and J dropped 4 bases, with 11 bases sitting between them. This CDR3 contains 14 residues. The CDR3 protein is CASSPRRITGELFF. The CDR3 bases are TGTGCCAGCAGTCCACGGAGGATCACCGGGGAGCTGTTTTTT.

V is TRBV21-1 and J is TRBJ2-7; the D call TRBD2 from the table was never checked on the DNA. TRBV21-1 is shown as a pseudogene. The CDR3 runs to 15 residues. The CDR3 coding sequence is TGTGCCAGCAGCAAAAGGGGCTGCGGGAGGTACGAGCAGTACGTC. The encoded protein is CASSKRGCGRYEQYV.

This clonotype was counted a few times. The chain is built from TRBV11-3 and TRBJ2-7; 10 bases are a match to TRBD2. V shed 3 bases and J 3 bases; nucleotides not matched to a gene: 2. The V gene's germline CDR1 is SGHNT and CDR2 YENEEA. There are 14 residues in the CDR3. This CDR3 reads CASSFGTSDYEQYF. CDR3 coding DNA: TGTGCCAGCAGCTTTGGGACTAGCGACTACGAGCAGTACTTC.

Ten or more counts support this clonotype. The V call is TRBV24-1, the J call TRBJ2-5; 11 bases line up with TRBD2. CDR3 length: 15 amino acids. V was clipped by 3 bases and J by 5 bases; unmatched bases: 4. Germline-derived CDR1 and CDR2 are KGHDR and SFDVKD. CDR3 DNA sequence: TGTGCCACCAGTGATCGCCTAGCGGGAGGTGAGACCCAGTACTTC. Translated, it gives CATSDRLAGGETQYF.

This clonotype was picked up a small number of times. The chain is built from TRBV12-3 or TRBV12-4 and TRBJ2-1, with TRBD2 identical over 8 bases. The J segment lost 0 bases and the V segment lost 5 bases, leaving 3 bases of the junction unmatched. The CDR3 spans 15 residues. CDR3 nucleotides: TGTGCCAGCAGTATCACTAGCGGCTCCTACAATGAGCAGTTCTTC. Translated, it gives CASSITSGSYNEQFF.

Comment on this clonotype: Its ends do not fully match the called genes, so a read error is possible. The chain joins TRBV4-2 to TRBJ1-2; D not certain. Germline V gene data show CDR1 as LGHNA and CDR2 as YNFKEQ. CDR3 length: 16 amino acids. CDR3 nucleotide sequence: TGCGCCAGCAGCCACCAAGACCGTCCGGCAGCGTATGGCTACACCTTC. Its protein product is CASSHQDRPAAYGYTF.

This clonotype came up many times. The chain employs TRBV6-6 and TRBJ2-3; D not certain. Trimming pared 7 bases from V and 1 base from J, leaving 9 bases between. This CDR3 comprises 13 residues. Germline lookup yields CDR1 MNHNY and CDR2 SVGAGI (reference sequence). The CDR3 protein is CASNPRGTDTQYF. In DNA, the CDR3 is TGTGCCAGCAATCCAAGGGGCACAGATACGCAGTATTTT.